This TCR beta chain was identified in a study of monozygotic twins with inflammatory bowel disease. General study findings and limits: Extra variability in the repertoires of patients may have come from differing immunosuppressive treatments. Relative clonotype sharing with others was diminished in IBD patients versus healthy twins, particularly with disease activity. In these data, no single strong IBD-associated signal or clonotype received support.

With regard to this clonotype: Its antigen is not known.

Added by template switching were UMIs that each held a 6-nucleotide sample barcode. One entry per CDR3 protein, without DNA, is what TCRdb gives after re-calling the 5' RACE reads. The sample holds about 160,000 distinct CDR3 sequences. CDR1 LGHDT and CDR2 YNNKEL come from the germline V gene (reference sequence). The CDR3 extends over 15 amino acids. The material sequenced was blood. The chain couples TRBV3-1 to TRBJ2-5. This clonotype originated in a human donor with ulcerative colitis or Crohn's disease, or a healthy co-twin of an affected twin (not recorded which). CDR3 sequence: CASRLLVSEPETQYF.